This T cell receptor beta chain was documented in a study of Graves' ophthalmopathy and Graves' hyperthyroidism. The CDR3 loop spans 15 amino acids. Germline CDR1 is MGHDK and CDR2 is SYGVNS. Trimming pared 0 bases from V and 7 bases from J, leaving 10 bases between. Excluded were patients with other autoimmune diseases, uncontrolled infections, pregnancy or lactation. Symptoms, serum thyroxine and TRAb, thyroid ultrasound, and orbital computed tomography formed the diagnostic basis. RNA transcripts provided the template for amplifying TCR beta CDR3 regions. First-round RT-PCR employed HTBI primers, with a second-round multiplex PCR after it. Using its own MiXCR run on the multiplex PCR reads, TCRdb lists one record per CDR3 protein. The repertoire holds over 650,000 distinct CDR3 sequences, roughly 41% seen once, with roughly 3% in the top ten. On this clonotype: The antigen remains undetermined.

Overall study findings and caveats: The model's ophthalmopathy progression predictions had approximately 69% sensitivity and approximately 72% specificity.

This clonotype was obtained from an adult man with Graves' ophthalmopathy. The rearrangement links TRBV25-1 to TRBJ1-6, with D possibly matching TRBD1 (6 bases). Sequenced: peripheral blood. Here the CDR3 DNA reads TGTGCCAGCAGTGAATACCAGGGGACGAATTCACCCCTCCACTTT. The encoded protein is CASSEYQGTNSPLHF.